This T cell receptor (beta chain) was sequenced in a study of shared clonotypes between healthy human individuals. Germline CDR1 reads LGHNA; CDR2 reads YSLEER. The V end was cut by 1 base, the J end by 0 bases, with 9 bases between. This CDR3 spans 16 amino acids. Clones were read by immunoSEQ multiplex PCR, and TCRdb kept only the in-frame ones, dropping some. Among roughly 2.6 million clones listed, around nine tenths were seen once. The sequence was collected from a man in his late teens or twenties in good health. Sample: naive CD4+ T cells sorted from blood. Subset defined: CD45RA+ positively selected. The V and J genes are TRBV4-3 and TRBJ1-4, with D unclear. As DNA, the CDR3 is TGCGCCAGCAGCCAAGTCTCCGGGGCAACTAATGAAAAACTGTTTTTT. It codes for CASSQVSGATNEKLFF.